What follows is one T cell receptor beta chain and its context. The same CDR3 also results from other DNA sequences found in this sample. The data were taken from a study of shared clonotypes between healthy human individuals. Using immunoSEQ multiplex PCR, the repertoire was profiled, and TCRdb retains in-frame clones only, with some absent. This table holds roughly 2.4 million clones, around 95% found once. V was pared by 2 bases and J by 4 bases, with 4 bases of the junction left unmatched. Per germline, CDR1 SGHDT and CDR2 YYEEEE. The CDR3 has 14 residues. The origin of this receptor is a man between 18 and 35 years old in good health. This chain uses TRBV5-6 with TRBJ2-7; 9 bases line up with TRBD1. Sequencing was performed on naive CD4+ T cells sorted from blood. The subset was: CD45RA+ positively selected. CDR3 loop: CASSFDRGGYEQYF. DNA for the CDR3: TGTGCCAGCAGCTTCGACAGGGGGGGTTACGAGCAGTACTTC.